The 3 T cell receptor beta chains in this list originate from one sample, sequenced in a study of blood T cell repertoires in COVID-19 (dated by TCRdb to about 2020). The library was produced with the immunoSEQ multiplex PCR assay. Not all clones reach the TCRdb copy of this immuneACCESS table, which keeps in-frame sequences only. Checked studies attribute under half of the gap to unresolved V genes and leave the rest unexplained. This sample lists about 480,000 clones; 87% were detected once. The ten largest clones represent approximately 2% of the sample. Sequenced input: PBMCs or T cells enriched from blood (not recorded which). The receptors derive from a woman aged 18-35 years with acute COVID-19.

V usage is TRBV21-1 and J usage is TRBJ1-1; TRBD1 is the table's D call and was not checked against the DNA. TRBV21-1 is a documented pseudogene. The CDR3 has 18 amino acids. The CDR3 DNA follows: TGTGCCAGCAGCAACCCGATCAGACCGGGACAGGGGGCCACTGAAGCTTTCTTT. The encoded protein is CASSNPIRPGQGATEAFF.

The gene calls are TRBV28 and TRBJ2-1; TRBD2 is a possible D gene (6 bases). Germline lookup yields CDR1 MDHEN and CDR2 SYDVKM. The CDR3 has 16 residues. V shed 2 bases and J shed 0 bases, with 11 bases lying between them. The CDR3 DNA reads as TGTGCCAGCAGTTTAAAGCGGGTAAGCTCCTACAATGAGCAGTTCTTC. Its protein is CASSLKRVSSYNEQFF.

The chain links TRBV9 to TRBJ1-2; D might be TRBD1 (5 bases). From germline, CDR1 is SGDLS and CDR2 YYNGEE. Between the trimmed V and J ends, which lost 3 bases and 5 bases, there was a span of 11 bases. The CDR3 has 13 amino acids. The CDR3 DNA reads TGTGCCAGCAGCGCAGGGTACGAGTATGGCTACACCTTC. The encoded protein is CASSAGYEYGYTF.